The 24 T cell receptor beta chains in this list originate from one sample, sequenced in a study of blood T cell repertoires in COVID-19. TCRdb's table, derived via immunoSEQ multiplex PCR, lists solely in-frame clones and lacks some. The table lists around 300,000 clones, approximately 90% of them singletons, with roughly 1.1% in the top ten. Sequencing was carried out using PBMCs or T cells enriched from blood (not recorded which). Receptors were obtained from a woman aged 25-40 years who had recovered from COVID-19.

V usage is TRBV19 and J usage is TRBJ1-2; maybe TRBD1 (5 bases). V was trimmed by 6 bases and J by 8 bases, leaving 16 bases between them. Germline V CDR1 and CDR2: LNHDA, SQIVND (reference sequence). The CDR3 loop spans 13 amino acids. CDR3 DNA: TGTGCCAGTAGACGGGACTCCATAGGGGGCTACACCTTC. Encoded protein: CASRRDSIGGYTF.

The chain joins TRBV19 to TRBJ2-7, with 11 bases aligning to TRBD1. V lost 6 bases, J lost 2 bases, and 6 bases stayed unmatched. The V gene's germline CDR1 is LNHDA and CDR2 SQIVND (reference sequence). The CDR3 loop spans 15 amino acids. The CDR3 coding sequence is TGTGCCAGTAGCCGCGGACAGGGGGCAACCTACGAGCAGTACTTC. This encodes CASSRGQGATYEQYF. Variable domain in full (rest from reference TRBV19 and TRBJ2-7): DGGITQSPKYLFRKEGQNVTLSCEQNLNHDAMYWYRQDPGQGLRLIYYSQIVNDFQKGDIAEGYSVSREKKESFPLTVTSAQKNPTAFYLCASSRGQGATYEQYFGPGTRLTVT.

V and J are TRBV24-1 and TRBJ2-2; 7 bases map to TRBD2. The germline V gene encodes CDR1 KGHDR and CDR2 SFDVKD. V lost 9 bases and J lost 6; bases outside the gene matches: 6. This CDR3 is 13 amino acids long. The CDR3 loop reads CATEVAGAGELFF. Here the CDR3 DNA reads TGTGCCACCGAGGTAGCGGGCGCCGGGGAGCTGTTTTTT.

This clone was observed once. The chain carries TRBV4-2 and TRBJ1-4; 7 nucleotides match TRBD1. The CDR3 covers 19 residues. After removal of 0 bases from V and 10 bases from J, the junction contained 20 bases not matched to a gene. The V gene's germline CDR1 is LGHNA and CDR2 YNFKEQ. CDR3 sequence reads: CASSQDPGTDGLGGGKLFF. CDR3 nucleotide sequence: TGTGCCAGCAGCCAAGATCCTGGGACAGACGGTCTTGGGGGAGGAAAACTGTTTTTT.

The chain uses TRBV20-1 and TRBJ2-1; D gene ambiguous. The CDR3 is made up of 11 amino acids. V shed 0 bases and J shed 7 bases, with 4 bases lying between them. Germline V gene sequence: CDR1 DFQATT, CDR2 SNEGSKA (reference sequence). CDR3 coding DNA: TGCAGTGCTAGAGATCATAATGAGCAGTTCTTC. Amino acids: CSARDHNEQFF.

Only one count was recorded for this clone. The chain recombines TRBV6-6 with TRBJ2-3; D is possibly TRBD1 (5 bases). CDR3 length: 15 amino acids. Germline V CDR1 and CDR2: MNHNY, SVGAGI (reference sequence). V lost 0 bases and J 3 bases, leaving 10 bases between the germline ends. The CDR3 nucleotides are TGTGCCAGCAGTTACTCGGGGCAGGAAACAGATACGCAGTATTTT. It encodes CASSYSGQETDTQYF.

J is TRBJ2-1 and V is TRBV6-2 or TRBV6-3; TRBD2 matches at 13 bases. In germline, CDR1 is MNHEY, CDR2 SVGEGT. V lost 4 bases and J lost 6; bases outside the gene matches: 9. The CDR3 sequence is 17 residues long. DNA of the CDR3: TGTGCCAGCAGTTCCACCTTAGGGACTAGCGGGACCAATGAGCAGTTCTTC. This sequence encodes CASSSTLGTSGTNEQFF.

The genes are TRBV7-6 and TRBJ2-5, with 7 bases lining up with TRBD2. The CDR3 totals 15 residues. V trimming: 1 base; J trimming: 4 bases; junction bases outside the gene matches: 6. Per germline, CDR1 SGHVS and CDR2 FNYEAQ. CDR3 in DNA: TGTGCCAGCAGCTTAGGGTATGGCGGGAGAGAGACCCAGTACTTC. Translating it yields CASSLGYGGRETQYF.

This rearrangement joins TRBV5-1 to TRBJ1-1, with 7 bases identical to TRBD1. V was clipped by 2 bases and J by 1 base; unmatched bases: 11. CDR1 SGHRS and CDR2 YFSETQ come from the germline V gene. This CDR3 spans 17 amino acids. The CDR3 bases are TGCGCCAGCAGCTTTGGGTTGACAGGGATGGCGAACACTGAAGCTTTCTTT. Residues: CASSFGLTGMANTEAFF.

The chain has TRBV11-3 and TRBJ2-7, with D unclear. The CDR3 sequence is 13 residues long. Germline V gene sequence: CDR1 SGHNT, CDR2 YENEEA. The germline V and J ends were trimmed by 1 base and 3 bases, with 7 bases remaining between them. The CDR3 nucleotides are TGTGCCAGCAGCTTAGCAGATAACTACGAGCAGTACTTC. Its translation is CASSLADNYEQYF.

CDR3 amino acids: CASSLLGRSEEKLFF. The DNA for the CDR3 is TGCGCCAGCAGCTTATTGGGCAGGTCGGAAGAAAAACTGTTTTTT. The chain uses TRBV5-1 and TRBJ1-4, with D uncertain. V lost 2 bases, J lost 8 bases, and 16 bases lay in between. CDR3 length: 15 residues. Germline CDR1 reads SGHRS; CDR2 reads YFSETQ.

V usage is TRBV4-1 and J usage is TRBJ2-1; 7 nucleotides match TRBD2. The CDR3 runs to 17 residues. With V trimmed by 0 bases and J by 4 bases, 9 bases remained unmatched. The germline V gene has CDR1 MGHRA and CDR2 YSYEKL. This CDR3 is CASSQDPGDYRYNEQFF. In nucleotides, the CDR3 is TGCGCCAGCAGCCAAGACCCGGGGGACTACCGATACAATGAGCAGTTCTTC.

The chain recombines TRBV7-9 with TRBJ2-5; D remains ambiguous. V was cut by 1 base and J by 2 bases, with 5 bases left in between. The germline gives CDR1 SEHNR, CDR2 FQNEAQ (reference sequence). The CDR3 covers 13 residues. In DNA form, the CDR3 reads TGTGCCAGCAGCTTAGGGCAGCAAGAGACCCAGTACTTC. This translates into CASSLGQQETQYF.

This clone was seen only once. This rearrangement joins TRBV4-3 to TRBJ1-2; no clear D. V lost 4 bases to trimming and J lost 3 bases, with 9 bases between them. Germline CDR1 and CDR2: LGHNA and YSLEER. The CDR3 contains 13 residues. CDR3 nucleotides: TGCGCCAGCAGCCCCGGACTCTACTATGGCTACACCTTC. This sequence encodes CASSPGLYYGYTF.

The chain carries TRBV27 and TRBJ2-7, with 9 bases aligning to TRBD2. V lost 5 bases and J lost 3; bases outside the gene matches: 11. The V gene's germline CDR1 is MNHEY and CDR2 SMNVEV (reference sequence). The length of the CDR3 is 16 residues. The CDR3 bases are TGTGCCAGCAGTCCCCCGGGTCTAGCGGGAATCTACGAGCAGTACTTC. This translates into CASSPPGLAGIYEQYF.

V usage is TRBV7-2 and J usage is TRBJ1-5; no firm D call. CDR3 length: 15 amino acids. Germline-derived CDR1 and CDR2 are SGHTA and FQGNSA. V lost 5 bases and J lost 4, with 15 bases in between. The CDR3 DNA follows: TGTGCCAGCAGCCCGATGCGGGGATTAAATCAGCCCCAGCATTTT. Protein sequence: CASSPMRGLNQPQHF. Using reference TRBV7-2 and TRBJ1-5 for the parts outside the CDR3, the full variable domain is GAGVSQSPSNKVTEKGKDVELRCDPISGHTALYWYRQSLGQGLEFLIYFQGNSAPDKSGLPSDRFSAERTGGSVSTLTIQRTQQEDSAVYLCASSPMRGLNQPQHFGDGTRLSIL.

In this sample, this clone turned up many times. The chain combines TRBV29-1 with TRBJ2-1, with a weak D call TRBD1 (5 bases). The germline V gene has CDR1 SQVTM and CDR2 ANQGSEA. The V and J ends lost 2 bases and 4 bases respectively, with 9 bases between them. CDR3 size: 13 residues. The CDR3 DNA reads TGCAGCGTTGAACAGGGCTCGTACAATGAGCAGTTCTTC. Its translation is CSVEQGSYNEQFF.

This clone has only one observation. The J gene is TRBJ2-7, the V gene TRBV7-2; 7 positions agree with TRBD1. J gave up 1 base and V 0 bases, and 9 bases lay outside the gene matches. The germline V gene has CDR1 SGHTA and CDR2 FQGNSA. The CDR3 loop spans 17 amino acids. For the CDR3, the DNA is TGTGCCAGCAGCTTAGCGGCAGGGGGTGCCGAGTCCTACGAGCAGTACTTC. It codes for CASSLAAGGAESYEQYF.

The rearrangement uses TRBV5-1 and TRBJ2-5; 14 positions agree with TRBD2. Germline-derived CDR1 and CDR2 are SGHRS and YFSETQ. This CDR3 region has 18 residues. V dropped 4 bases and J dropped 2; count of bases not matched to a gene: 10. In DNA, the CDR3 is TGCGCCAGCAGCGCAGGGACTAGCGGGAGAGCGCTTCAAGAGACCCAGTACTTC. Translated, it gives CASSAGTSGRALQETQYF.

The chain employs TRBV12-5 and TRBJ2-1; 10 positions agree with TRBD1. With 6 bases clipped from V and 7 bases from J, the junction kept 12 bases outside the gene matches. This CDR3 is built from 16 residues. Germline CDR1 reads LGHNT; CDR2 reads FRNRAP. The CDR3 loop reads CASGLDPGQGWNEQFF. The CDR3 DNA reads as TGTGCTAGTGGCCTCGACCCGGGACAGGGGTGGAATGAGCAGTTCTTC.

The rearrangement joins TRBV5-5 to TRBJ2-3, with TRBD1 as a possible D gene (7 bases). V was cut by 1 base and J by 2 bases, with 17 bases left in between. CDR1 is SGHKS and CDR2 is YYEKEE in the germline V gene (reference sequence). There are 17 residues in the CDR3. CDR3 bases: TGTGCCAGCAGCTTGTGGGGAACAGGGGAGGACACAGATACGCAGTATTTT. Its protein is CASSLWGTGEDTDTQYF.

The V gene is TRBV28, the J gene TRBJ2-1, with 7 positions matching TRBD2. Losses at the gene ends were 3 bases for V and 6 bases for J; bases not matched to a gene: 8. Germline values: CDR1 MDHEN, CDR2 SYDVKM. CDR3 size: 15 residues. The CDR3 DNA is TGTGCCAGCAGTTTTTGGCGGGAGAGAGGCAATGAGCAGTTCTTC. Amino acid sequence: CASSFWRERGNEQFF.

The J gene is TRBJ1-6, the V gene TRBV7-9, with 7 bases lining up with TRBD1. Looked up from germline, CDR1 is SEHNR and CDR2 is FQNEAQ (reference sequence). J was trimmed by 5 bases and V by 1 base; bases with no gene match: 2. This CDR3 comprises 15 residues. The CDR3 DNA follows: TGTGCCAGCAGCTTAGGGACAGGAGATAATTCACCCCTCCACTTT. The encoded protein is CASSLGTGDNSPLHF.

The rearrangement joins TRBV5-1 to TRBJ1-1; perhaps TRBD1 as D (6 bases). CDR3 length: 16 amino acids. Deletions cut 0 bases from V and 1 base from J, with 13 bases between. CDR1 and CDR2 from the germline V gene are SGHRS and YFSETQ. The CDR3 loop is CASSLGAGGGNTEAFF. In DNA, the CDR3 is TGCGCCAGCAGCTTGGGGGCGGGAGGGGGGAACACTGAAGCTTTCTTT.